This TCR beta chain was obtained from a study of T cells after yellow fever vaccination. CDR1 SGHTA and CDR2 FQGNSA come from the germline V gene. The ends were cut back, 5 bases at V and 2 bases at J, with 14 bases in the middle. CDR3 length: 15 amino acids. TCRdb itself ran the 5' RACE reads through MiXCR, one entry per CDR3 protein. Of a few hundred thousand distinct CDR3 sequences listed, roughly 3.9% were seen once; the top ten hold around 23%. Sequenced material: PBMCs, taken 5 days after the yellow fever booster vaccination. This TCR was sampled from a man aged 18 to 29 who received the YFV17D yellow fever vaccine. The chain has TRBV7-2 and TRBJ2-3; D might be TRBD2 (5 bases). The CDR3 nucleotides are TGTGCCAGCAGCGAACTAGATAAAAACACAGATACGCAGTATTTT. Protein sequence: CASSELDKNTDTQYF.